A single sample gave rise to the 10 T cell receptor beta chains below, sequenced in a study of cytomegalovirus exposure and HLA in healthy donors. It was with 60 Vbeta and 13 Jbeta primers that the PCR ran. TCRdb's table, derived via immunoSEQ multiplex PCR, lists solely in-frame clones and lacks some. The data contain 83,000 or so clones, 75% to 85% of them singletons. Sample: PBMCs. The source is a woman aged 25 to 39 in good health and CMV-seronegative.

This CDR3 is CASTPDFYTGELFF. The CDR3 DNA is TGTGCCAGCACCCCGGACTTTTACACCGGGGAGCTGTTTTTT. The chain carries TRBV2 and TRBJ2-2, with D perhaps TRBD2 (5 bases). The CDR3 has 14 residues. The V end lost 7 bases, the J end lost 3 bases, and 12 bases lay between the germline ends. Germline V gives CDR1 SNHLY, CDR2 FYNNEI.

The V call is TRBV7-3, the J call TRBJ2-1, with TRBD2 identical over 8 bases. Germline trimming cut 5 bases from V and 7 bases from J; bases unmatched to any gene: 16. The CDR3 runs to 17 residues. CDR1 and CDR2 from the germline V gene are SGHTA and FQGTGA. DNA of the CDR3: TGTGCCAGCAGCCCCCAACCCCCCGGGACTAGTTATAATGAGCAGTTCTTC. It codes for CASSPQPPGTSYNEQFF.

V gene TRBV4-2 combines with J gene TRBJ2-4, with TRBD2 matching 14 bases. The CDR3 runs 17 residues. V was clipped by 2 bases and J by 6 bases; unmatched bases: 6. Per germline, CDR1 LGHNA and CDR2 YNFKEQ. Here the CDR3 reads CASSQRLAGGPPNIQYF. The CDR3 coding sequence is TGTGCCAGCAGCCAAAGACTAGCGGGAGGGCCCCCAAACATTCAGTACTTC.

This clone was counted a single time. The chain is built from TRBV5-1 and TRBJ2-5; D remains ambiguous. Germline V CDR1 and CDR2: SGHRS, YFSETQ. The CDR3 runs to 14 residues. Trimming took 1 base from V and 3 from J, leaving 10 bases between them. CDR3 loop: CASSLMSSEETQYF. DNA of the CDR3: TGCGCCAGCAGCTTGATGAGCAGCGAAGAGACCCAGTACTTC.

This clone showed up just once. V gene TRBV5-1 combines with J gene TRBJ2-5; possibly TRBD2 for D (5 bases). The germline V gene has CDR1 SGHRS and CDR2 YFSETQ. V lost 5 bases, J lost 0 bases, and 17 bases lay in between. This CDR3 has 16 residues. The CDR3 sequence is CASSRAPSGNQETQYF. CDR3 sequence (DNA): TGCGCCAGCAGTCGCGCCCCGTCGGGAAACCAAGAGACCCAGTACTTC. Filled out from reference TRBV5-1 and TRBJ2-5, the complete variable domain reads KAGVTQTPRYLIKTRGQQVTLSCSPISGHRSVSWYQQTPGQGLQFLFEYFSETQRNKGNFPGRFSGRQFSNSRSEMNVSTLELGDSALYLCASSRAPSGNQETQYFGPGTRLLVL.

The rearrangement joins TRBV30 to TRBJ2-1; tentatively, D is TRBD1 (5 bases). The V end lost 1 base, the J end lost 8 bases, and 9 bases lay between the germline ends. Germline CDR1 is GTSNPN and CDR2 is SVGIG (reference sequence). The CDR3 is 12 amino acids. The CDR3 here is CAWSAQGYEQFF. CDR3 DNA: TGTGCCTGGAGTGCGCAGGGCTATGAGCAGTTCTTC.

The rearrangement links TRBV7-9 to TRBJ2-5; 12 nucleotides agree with TRBD2. V gave up 5 bases and J gave up 1 base; unmatched junction bases: 8. This CDR3 has 17 residues. Germline V gene sequence: CDR1 SEHNR, CDR2 FQNEAQ (reference sequence). CDR3 bases: TGTGCCAGCAGCGCCGGGACTAGCGGGCTAGTCCAAGAGACCCAGTACTTC. Translation: CASSAGTSGLVQETQYF. Full variable domain (outside the CDR3, taken from reference TRBV7-9 and TRBJ2-5): DTGVSQNPRHKITKRGQNVTFRCDPISEHNRLYWYRQTLGQGPEFLTYFQNEAQLEKSRLLSDRFSAERPKGSFSTLEIQRTEQGDSAMYLCASSAGTSGLVQETQYFGPGTRLLVL.

For this clone: A read error is likely, as this CDR3 ends without the conserved phenylalanine or tryptophan. It is unclear where the CDR3 begins or ends on the DNA, so no DNA is shown, and the CDR3 is as TCRdb lists it. The rearrangement joins TRBV29-1 to TRBJ1-2; the table's D call TRBD1 went unverified against the DNA. Germline V gives CDR1 SQVTM, CDR2 ANQGSEA. Termini included, the CDR3 measures 9 amino acids. This CDR3 reads CSSDSGDGL.

V and J are TRBV7-9 and TRBJ2-7; TRBD2 aligns across 13 bases. The CDR3 contains 15 residues. Germline lookup yields CDR1 SEHNR and CDR2 FQNEAQ (reference sequence). The V gene end was trimmed by 0 bases and the J gene end by 9 bases; junction bases not matched to a gene: 5. CDR3 coding DNA: TGTGCCAGCAGCTTAGCCGGACTAGCGGGAGCCGGGCAGTACTTC. Encoded protein: CASSLAGLAGAGQYF. The whole variable domain, filled in from reference TRBV7-9 and TRBJ2-7, reads DTGVSQNPRHKITKRGQNVTFRCDPISEHNRLYWYRQTLGQGPEFLTYFQNEAQLEKSRLLSDRFSAERPKGSFSTLEIQRTEQGDSAMYLCASSLAGLAGAGQYFGPGTRLTVT.

This clone was seen a handful of times. V gene TRBV28 combines with J gene TRBJ2-7; 9 positions agree with TRBD1. With 6 bases clipped from V and 3 bases from J, the junction kept 9 bases outside the gene matches. Germline CDR1 and CDR2: MDHEN and SYDVKM. This CDR3 is built from 15 residues. The CDR3 nucleotides are TGTGCCAGCAGATCCGGGACAGGGTTTTACTACGAGCAGTACTTC. This gives the protein CASRSGTGFYYEQYF.